The rows below give T cell receptor beta chains drawn from one sample of a study of cytomegalovirus exposure and HLA in healthy donors. Some clones are missing from TCRdb's copy, which holds only in-frame ones; the method was immunoSEQ multiplex PCR. The sample consists of some 110,000 clones, approximately 76% of them appearing once. Sequencing was carried out using PBMCs. These receptors originate from a man aged 50 to 60 in good health and CMV-seropositive. The CDR3 runs from the conserved cysteine through the conserved F or W. The D gene is left open where the match is weak. Clone size appears in some rows only: once, few, many, or a class for an expanded clone.

cdr3_nt	cdr3_aa	v_call	j_call	d_call	cdr3_length	clone_size
TGTGCCAGTAGTGCCAATACAGGGGTTTACACTGAAGCTTTCTTT	CASSANTGVYTEAFF	TRBV19	TRBJ1-1	TRBD1	15	few
TGCGCCAGCAGCTTGGCCGTGTTCACGGGACAGCGTCCCTCCTACGAGCAGTACTTC	CASSLAVFTGQRPSYEQYF	TRBV5-1	TRBJ2-7	TRBD1	19	.
TGTGCCAGCATGGGCCGGGGGGGCTCTAACTATGGCTACACCTTC	CASMGRGGSNYGYTF	TRBV6-1	TRBJ1-2	.	15	.
TGTGCCAGCAGCGTAGGTAGCGGGATCTTCAATGAGCAGTTCTTC	CASSVGSGIFNEQFF	TRBV9	TRBJ2-1	TRBD2	15	.
TGTGCCAGCAGCTCCTTACAGGGGAACACTGAAGCTTTCTTT	CASSSLQGNTEAFF	TRBV11-2	TRBJ1-1	.	14	.
TGCAGCGTGCCGGGACAGGGGAACACCGGGGAGCTGTTTTTT	CSVPGQGNTGELFF	TRBV29-1	TRBJ2-2	TRBD1	14	.
TGTGCCAGCAGGGGGACAGCTACCGGGGAGCTGTTTTTT	CASRGTATGELFF	TRBV2	TRBJ2-2	TRBD1	13	.
TGTGCCATCAGTGAAGGACAGGGAAGGGAGGACGGGGAGCTGTTTTTT	CAISEGQGREDGELFF	TRBV10-3	TRBJ2-2	TRBD1	16	.
TGCGCCAGCAGCTTACAGCAAGAGACCCAGTACTTC	CASSLQQETQYF	TRBV5-1	TRBJ2-5	.	12	.
TGTGCCAGCAGTCTGAATGGGGCAGGGGCTGACTACACCTTC	CASSLNGAGADYTF	TRBV7-9	TRBJ1-2	.	14	once
TGTGCCAGCAGCCCCGGACAGACTAGCGGGGGACTCACAGATACGCAGTATTTT	CASSPGQTSGGLTDTQYF	TRBV11-2	TRBJ2-3	TRBD2	18	few
TGTGCCAGCAGCTTATTGTCCTCGGGGGTTTTTATGAATGAGCAGTTCTTC	CASSLLSSGVFMNEQFF	TRBV7-9	TRBJ2-1	.	17	once
TGTGCCAGCATCGGGGCCTACGAGCAGTACTTC	CASIGAYEQYF	TRBV2	TRBJ2-7	.	11	few
TGTGCCAGCAGCCCCGGAGGAGACGGGAGGGACACTGAAGCTTTCTTT	CASSPGGDGRDTEAFF	TRBV9	TRBJ1-1	.	16	.
TGTGCCAGCAGCACAGACAGTTCCAACTCCTACGAGCAGTACTTC	CASSTDSSNSYEQYF	TRBV21-1	TRBJ2-7	.	15	.
TGCGCCAGCAGCTTGGGGCAGGAAGCTTTCTTT	CASSLGQEAFF	TRBV5-1	TRBJ1-1	.	11	.
TGCGCCAGCAGCCAAGCCACAGGGTACCAAGAGACCCAGTACTTC	CASSQATGYQETQYF	TRBV4-1	TRBJ2-5	.	15	.
TGCGCCAGCAGCCACTTCATCCGGGACAAAAATCAGCCCCAGCATTTT	CASSHFIRDKNQPQHF	TRBV4-1	TRBJ1-5	.	16	.
TGTGCCAGCAATCCGGACAGGGAGAGGGTTAAAAACATTCAGTACTTC	CASNPDRERVKNIQYF	TRBV2	TRBJ2-4	TRBD1	16	.
TGTGCCAGCAGCGTAGCAAGAGCCAATTCACCCCTCCACTTT	CASSVARANSPLHF	TRBV9	TRBJ1-6	.	14	.
TGTGCCAGCAGCTTAGGGGCAGGGGGCAACTATGGCTACACCTTC	CASSLGAGGNYGYTF	TRBV7-9	TRBJ1-2	TRBD1	15	.
TGCGCCAGCAGCTTTACAGGGGGCAGAGAGACCCAGTACTTC	CASSFTGGRETQYF	TRBV5-1	TRBJ2-5	TRBD1	14	.
TGTGCCAGCAGCGACCAATGGGGGCGGACGGGTTCACCCCTCCACTTT	CASSDQWGRTGSPLHF	TRBV5-4	TRBJ1-6	.	16	.
TGTGCCAGCAATCTCCCGGAGTGGCAGGGGCAAGGCTACACCTTC	CASNLPEWQGQGYTF	TRBV25-1	TRBJ1-2	.	15	once
TGTGCCAGTAGTATAACCCCGAGGCGGGGGGTGTACAATGAGCAGTTCTTC	CASSITPRRGVYNEQFF	TRBV19	TRBJ2-1	TRBD2	17	.
TGTGCCAGCAGCTTAGCGGTTACCACTGTCACTGAAGCTTTCTTT	CASSLAVTTVTEAFF	TRBV11-3	TRBJ1-1	.	15	.
TGTGCCAGCAGTGGGGGAGGGAACTCCTACGAGCAGTACTTC	CASSGGGNSYEQYF	TRBV28	TRBJ2-7	TRBD2	14	.
TGCGCCAGCACAGGGGCGGGAGGGACAGATACGCAGTATTTT	CASTGAGGTDTQYF	TRBV5-1	TRBJ2-3	TRBD2	14	.
TGTGCCAGCAGTTTAGCGGGGGGTCGGGCGGGAGGGGGAATACACGAGCAGTACTTC	CASSLAGGRAGGGIHEQYF	TRBV11-2	TRBJ2-7	TRBD2	19	.
TGTGCCAGCACCGCCGGGACAGGGGTCGGTCAGCCCCAGCATTTT	CASTAGTGVGQPQHF	TRBV6-5	TRBJ1-5	TRBD1	15	.
TGCGCCAGCAGCTACCGGACAGGGGGGATGAACACTGAAGCTTTCTTT	CASSYRTGGMNTEAFF	TRBV5-1	TRBJ1-1	TRBD1	16	.